A single sample is the source of the 11 T cell receptor beta chains below, sequenced in a study of radiation and T cells in renal cell carcinoma. Time point described: blood 2 weeks post-SBRT. Noted treatment: 15 Gy SBRT to primary tumor, nephrectomy 4 weeks later. Sequenced by immunoSEQ multiplex PCR; TCRdb stores in-frame clones only, minus some. The sample lists roughly 130,000 clones, 70% to 90% seen once, with approximately 2% in the top ten. The material sequenced was blood, taken from a patient whose treatment included radiotherapy and nephrectomy. These TCRs come from a woman in her sixties with renal cell carcinoma.

This clone was found a few times. The J gene is TRBJ1-1, the V gene TRBV10-1; D remains unclear. The CDR3 totals 12 residues. Germline assignment: CDR1 WNHNN and CDR2 SYGVQD (reference sequence). V shed 7 bases and J shed 5 bases, with 11 bases lying between them. In nucleotides, the CDR3 is TGCGCCAGCAAGGACCGGAGGACTGAAGCTTTCTTT. Translating it yields CASKDRRTEAFF.

The rearrangement links TRBV5-1 to TRBJ2-3, with 9 nucleotides matching TRBD2. There are 17 residues in the CDR3. V lost 0 bases, J lost 1 base, and 6 bases stayed unmatched. From germline, CDR1 is SGHRS and CDR2 YFSETQ. CDR3 nucleotides: TGCGCCAGCAGCTTGGCTAGCGGGATAATCGGCACAGATACGCAGTATTTT. It encodes CASSLASGIIGTDTQYF.

In nucleotides, the CDR3 is TGTGCCAGTAGTATCACCGCTGGGGCCAACGTCCTGACTTTC. Residues: CASSITAGANVLTF. This chain uses TRBV19 with TRBJ2-6, with unresolved D. Trimming stripped 3 bases from V and 2 bases from J, with 5 bases between. The CDR3 consists of 14 residues. The germline gives CDR1 LNHDA, CDR2 SQIVND (reference sequence). Using reference TRBV19 and TRBJ2-6 for the parts outside the CDR3, the full variable domain is DGGITQSPKYLFRKEGQNVTLSCEQNLNHDAMYWYRQDPGQGLRLIYYSQIVNDFQKGDIAEGYSVSREKKESFPLTVTSAQKNPTAFYLCASSITAGANVLTFGAGSRLTVL.

The genes are TRBV18 and TRBJ1-1; possible D gene TRBD1, 5 bases. Germline CDR1 is KGHSH and CDR2 is LQKENI. CDR3 length: 12 amino acids. V lost 3 bases to trimming and J lost 7 bases, with 9 bases between them. The CDR3 protein is CASSPQGLEAFF. The CDR3 DNA reads TGTGCCAGCTCACCGCAGGGACTTGAAGCTTTCTTT.

This chain links TRBV4-1 with TRBJ2-5; no clear D. Trimming left V 2 bases short and J 5 bases short, with 9 bases between. The germline CDR1 and CDR2 sequences are MGHRA and YSYEKL. This CDR3 comprises 13 residues. DNA of the CDR3: TGCGCCAGCAGCCAACGCGGTTGGGAGACCCAGTACTTC. Translating it yields CASSQRGWETQYF.

J is TRBJ2-6 and V is TRBV9, with TRBD2 matching 7 bases. The CDR3 has 18 residues. The V segment lost 4 bases and the J segment 4 bases; nucleotides outside the gene matches: 14. The germline gives CDR1 SGDLS, CDR2 YYNGEE. This CDR3 reads CASSLKVVAGAGANVLTF. The CDR3 nucleotides read TGTGCCAGCAGCCTAAAAGTGGTAGCGGGTGCCGGGGCCAACGTCCTGACTTTC.

The chain employs TRBV7-9 and TRBJ1-1; D is undetermined. This CDR3 is built from 12 residues. Trimming stripped 6 bases from V and 10 bases from J, with 15 bases between. Germline V gene lookup returns CDR1 SEHNR and CDR2 FQNEAQ (reference sequence). The CDR3 bases are TGTGCCAGCAGTCAACGGACGGCGGGAGCTTTCTTT. Its translation: CASSQRTAGAFF.

This chain uses TRBV9 with TRBJ2-7, with 9 positions matching TRBD2. Looked up from germline, CDR1 is SGDLS and CDR2 is YYNGEE. The CDR3 runs to 16 residues. Trimming took 3 bases from V and 0 from J; bases not matched to a gene: 7. CDR3 coding DNA: TGTGCCAGCAGCGCGACTGGGACTAGCAACTCCTACGAGCAGTACTTC. This sequence encodes CASSATGTSNSYEQYF. The full variable domain, rest sourced from reference TRBV9 and TRBJ2-7, is DSGVTQTPKHLITATGQRVTLRCSPRSGDLSVYWYQQSLDQGLQFLIQYYNGEERAKGNILERFSAQQFPDLHSELNLSSLELGDSALYFCASSATGTSNSYEQYFGPGTRLTVT.

This sequence joins TRBV18 and TRBJ2-7; 10 nucleotides align to TRBD1. The CDR3 loop spans 15 amino acids. Germline V gene sequence: CDR1 KGHSH, CDR2 LQKENI. J was trimmed by 6 bases and V by 3 bases; bases with no gene match: 8. The CDR3 sequence is CASSPGTGVLLEQYF. The CDR3 DNA follows: TGTGCCAGCTCACCGGGGACAGGGGTCCTCCTCGAGCAGTACTTC. The full variable domain, in which reference TRBV18 and TRBJ2-7 provide the parts outside the CDR3, is NAGVMQNPRHLVRRRGQEARLRCSPMKGHSHVYWYRQLPEEGLKFMVYLQKENIIDESGMPKERFSAEFPKEGPSILRIQQVVRGDSAAYFCASSPGTGVLLEQYFGPGTRLTVT.

J is TRBJ1-4 and V is TRBV6-5, with 9 bases identical to TRBD1. Germline lookup yields CDR1 MNHEY and CDR2 SVGAGI. Unmatched junction bases numbered 3, after V lost 0 bases and J lost 7 bases. CDR3 length: 15 amino acids. CDR3 nucleotides: TGTGCCAGCAGTTACTCGACAGGGGGGGGTGAAAAACTGTTTTTT. Protein sequence: CASSYSTGGGEKLFF.

The V and J genes are TRBV10-3 and TRBJ2-5, with unresolved D. Germline CDR1 and CDR2: ENHRY and SYGVKD. V was pared by 4 bases and J by 5 bases, with 11 bases between. The CDR3 extends over 13 amino acids. CDR3 nucleotide sequence: TGTGCCATCAGTGCAGGATTTCGGGAGACCCAGTACTTC. It specifies CAISAGFRETQYF.